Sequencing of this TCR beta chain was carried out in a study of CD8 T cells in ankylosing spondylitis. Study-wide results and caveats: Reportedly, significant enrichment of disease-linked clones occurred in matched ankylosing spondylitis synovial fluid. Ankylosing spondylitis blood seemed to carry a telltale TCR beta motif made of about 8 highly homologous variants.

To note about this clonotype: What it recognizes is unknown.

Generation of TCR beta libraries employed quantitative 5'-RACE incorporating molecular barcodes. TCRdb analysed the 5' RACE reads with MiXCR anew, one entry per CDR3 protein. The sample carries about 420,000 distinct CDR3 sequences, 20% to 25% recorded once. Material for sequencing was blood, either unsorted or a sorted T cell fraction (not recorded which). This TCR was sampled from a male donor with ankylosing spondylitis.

CDR3 DNA sequence: TGTGCCACCTCTAAGGACAGGGGTTACAATGAGCAGTTCTTC. This sequence encodes CATSKDRGYNEQFF. V usage is TRBV6-2 or TRBV6-3 and J usage is TRBJ2-1; 9 nucleotides agree with TRBD1. Unmatched junction bases numbered 8, after V lost 10 bases and J lost 4 bases. Germline V CDR1 and CDR2: MNHEY, SVGEGT. This CDR3 is 14 amino acids long.